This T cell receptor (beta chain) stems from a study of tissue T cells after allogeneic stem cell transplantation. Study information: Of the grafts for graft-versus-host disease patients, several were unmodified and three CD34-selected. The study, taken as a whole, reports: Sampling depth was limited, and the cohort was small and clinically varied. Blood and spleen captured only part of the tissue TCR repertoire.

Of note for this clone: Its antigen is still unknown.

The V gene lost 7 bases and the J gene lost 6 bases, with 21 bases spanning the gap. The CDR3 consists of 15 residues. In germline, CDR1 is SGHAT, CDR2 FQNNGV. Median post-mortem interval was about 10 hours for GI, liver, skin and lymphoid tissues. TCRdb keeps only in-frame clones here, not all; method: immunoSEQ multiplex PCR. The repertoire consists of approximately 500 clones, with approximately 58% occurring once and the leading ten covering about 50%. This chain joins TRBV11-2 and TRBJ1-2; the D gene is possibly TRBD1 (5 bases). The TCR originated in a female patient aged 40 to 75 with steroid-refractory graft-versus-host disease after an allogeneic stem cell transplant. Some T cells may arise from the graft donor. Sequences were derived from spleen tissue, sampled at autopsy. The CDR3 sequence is CASTYSVGGWNGYTF. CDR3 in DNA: TGTGCCAGCACCTATTCAGTGGGGGGGTGGAATGGCTACACCTTC.